This T cell receptor beta chain was profiled in a study of T cell repertoires in MIS-A myocarditis (dated by TCRdb to between 2021 and 2024). The germline ends are 8 bases apart after V is trimmed by 2 bases and J by 1 base. Taken from cysteine to phenylalanine, the CDR3 has 15 residues. This entry keeps only the CDR3 DNA: 45 bases, framed from base 1. CDR1 and CDR2, looked up from the germline V gene, are MNHEY and SVGAGI. Amplification of TCRbeta CDR3 regions relied on the immunoSEQ bias-controlled multiplex PCR, followed by high-throughput sequencing. The study's processing was this. CDR3 sequences were collapsed and filtered by the immunoSEQ vendor pipeline to quantify abundance and frequency of each unique TCRbeta CDR3. Dominant CDR3 amino acid sequences were clustered with SARS-CoV-2-specific ImmuneCODE TCRbeta sequences by CD-HIT using a 90% global sequence identity threshold. Clones at frequencies from 0.1 to 1 were categorized as hyperexpanded, and clones at frequencies from 0.01 to 0.1 were categorized as large. CDR3 amino acid sequences and V and J gene assignments of dominant clones were confirmed with MiXCR. The R stringdist package was used to compute Levenshtein distances between the patient clonotypes and the ImmuneCODE hits. Imported from immuneACCESS, the table was reduced by TCRdb to in-frame sequences with V and J called. These copies leave out some clones; in studies compared against another copy, an unresolved V gene accounts for under half, and the cause of the remainder is not known. The DNA gave D and trimming, while V, J and clone size come from that table. For this sample the table gives 11,000 or so clones, of which 83% were detected only once. The ten largest clones add up to 25% to 30% of the sample.

The QIAamp DNA FFPE kit was used to extract genomic DNA from formalin-fixed paraffin-embedded autopsy tissue. With respect to this clone: Its antigen remains unidentified. The input lacks base qualities; no much larger clone sits a single base away.

What was sequenced was right ventricle heart tissue obtained at autopsy. This sample's cell subset or site label indicates: cardiac tissue sample (left or right ventricle, interventricular septum, or pericardium). Recombination joined TRBV6-5 with TRBJ2-2; the D gene is not confidently resolved. This receptor was obtained from a man in his late teens or twenties with fulminant myocarditis from multisystem inflammatory syndrome in adults (MIS-A) after COVID-19. CDR3 reads: CASSYRLRNTGELFF. The DNA sequence is as follows: TGTGCCAGCAGTTACCGCCTCCGGAACACCGGGGAGCTGTTTTTT.